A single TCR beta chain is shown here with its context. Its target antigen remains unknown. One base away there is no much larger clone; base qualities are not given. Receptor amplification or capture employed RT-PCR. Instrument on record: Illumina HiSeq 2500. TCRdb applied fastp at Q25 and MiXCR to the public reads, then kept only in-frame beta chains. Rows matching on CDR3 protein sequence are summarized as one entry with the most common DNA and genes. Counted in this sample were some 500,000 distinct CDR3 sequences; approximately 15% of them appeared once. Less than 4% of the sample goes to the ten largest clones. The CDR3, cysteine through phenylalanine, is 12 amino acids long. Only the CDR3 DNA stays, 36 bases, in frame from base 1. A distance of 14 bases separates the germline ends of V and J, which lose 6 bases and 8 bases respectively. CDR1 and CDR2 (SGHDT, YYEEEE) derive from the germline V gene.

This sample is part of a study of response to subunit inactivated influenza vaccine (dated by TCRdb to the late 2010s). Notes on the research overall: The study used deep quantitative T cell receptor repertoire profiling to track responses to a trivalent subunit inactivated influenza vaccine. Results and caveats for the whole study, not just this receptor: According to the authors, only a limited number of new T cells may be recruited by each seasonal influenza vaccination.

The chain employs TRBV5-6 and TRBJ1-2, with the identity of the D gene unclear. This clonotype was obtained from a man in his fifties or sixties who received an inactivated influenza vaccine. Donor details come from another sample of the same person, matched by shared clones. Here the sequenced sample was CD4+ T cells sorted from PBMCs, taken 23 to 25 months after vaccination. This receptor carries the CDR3 CASTEGPLGYTF. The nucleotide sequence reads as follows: TGTGCCAGCACAGAAGGGCCATTGGGCTACACCTTC.